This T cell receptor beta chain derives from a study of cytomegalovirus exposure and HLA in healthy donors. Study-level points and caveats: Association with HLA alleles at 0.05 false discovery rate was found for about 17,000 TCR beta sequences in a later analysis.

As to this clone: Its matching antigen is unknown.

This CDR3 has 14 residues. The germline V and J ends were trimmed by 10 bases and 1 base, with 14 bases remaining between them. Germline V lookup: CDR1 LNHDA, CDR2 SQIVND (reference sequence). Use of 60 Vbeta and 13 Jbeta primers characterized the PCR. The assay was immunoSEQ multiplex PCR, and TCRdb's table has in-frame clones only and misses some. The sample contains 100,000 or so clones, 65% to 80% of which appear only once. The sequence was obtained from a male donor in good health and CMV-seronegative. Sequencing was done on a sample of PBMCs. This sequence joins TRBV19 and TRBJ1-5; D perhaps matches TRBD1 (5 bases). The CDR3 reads CATMGGLSNQPQHF. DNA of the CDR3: TGTGCCACCATGGGGGGTTTAAGCAATCAGCCCCAGCATTTT.